One sample yielded the 12 T cell receptor beta chains listed below, sequenced in a study of post-analysis software for immune sequencing data. Antigen specificity for these receptors is unknown. Each TCR beta cDNA library carried unique molecular identifiers. Each CDR3 protein is one row after TCRdb ran MiXCR on the PCR reads. The data show hundreds of thousands of distinct CDR3 sequences, nearly 45% seen once. Study results and caveats: Four or five TRBV segments, including TRBV5-6, TRBV5-1 and TRBV20-1, were more frequent in patients than controls.

The sequencing sample was made of blood. These receptor sequences come from a girl aged 10 to 17 with multiple sclerosis.

The CDR3 protein is CASSIPWRERTKNIQYF. The CDR3 region has the DNA TGTGCCAGTAGTATCCCTTGGCGGGAGCGGACCAAAAACATTCAGTACTTC. The genes are TRBV19 and TRBJ2-4, with 7 nucleotides matching TRBD2. This CDR3 contains 17 residues. Germline CDR1 reads LNHDA; CDR2 reads SQIVND (reference sequence). V dropped 3 bases and J dropped 2; count of bases not matched to a gene: 10.

In its sample, this clonotype was seen a few times. This chain uses TRBV12-3 or TRBV12-4 with TRBJ2-5, with a tentative D call TRBD1 (5 bases). The CDR3 loop spans 14 amino acids. Trimming shortened V by 2 bases and J by 2 bases, and 9 bases separated the two germline ends. CDR3 protein: CASSLQGTQETQYF. The DNA of the CDR3 is TGTGCCAGCAGTTTACAGGGTACTCAAGAGACCCAGTACTTC.

This clonotype was seen more than once but under ten times. V gene TRBV2 combines with J gene TRBJ2-1; D not resolved. Trimming shortened V by 2 bases and J by 5 bases, and 19 bases separated the two germline ends. This CDR3 has 17 residues. From germline, CDR1 is SNHLY and CDR2 FYNNEI. In DNA, the CDR3 is TGTGCCAGCAGTGAAAGGTCCACTCTGGTGGGTGACAATGAGCAGTTCTTC. It codes for CASSERSTLVGDNEQFF.

The rearrangement links TRBV9 to TRBJ2-7; 8 bases are a match to TRBD1. CDR1 is SGDLS and CDR2 is YYNGEE in the germline V gene. V gave up 5 bases and J gave up 3 bases; unmatched junction bases: 7. The CDR3 loop spans 14 amino acids. CDR3 in DNA: TGTGCCAGCAGTCCAGGACAGGGCCACTACGAGCAGTACTTC. Translation gives CASSPGQGHYEQYF.

This CDR3 reads CASGLNYEQYF. CDR3 coding DNA: TGTGCCAGCGGACTGAACTACGAGCAGTACTTC. V and J are TRBV6-4 and TRBJ2-5; D is perhaps TRBD2 (5 bases). TRBJ2-7 explains the end of the DNA better; the J call may be wrong. There are 11 residues in the CDR3. The germline gives CDR1 MRHNA, CDR2 SNTAGT.

This clonotype was picked up a small number of times. V usage is TRBV3-1 and J usage is TRBJ1-5; D is undetermined. With 1 base removed from V and 5 bases from J, the gap between germline ends came to 6 bases. Germline CDR1 and CDR2: LGHDT and YNNKEL (reference sequence). This CDR3 has 13 amino acids. The CDR3 bases are TGTGCCAGCAGCCAAGGGGGAGATCAGCCCCAGCATTTT. Protein sequence: CASSQGGDQPQHF.

Only a few counts were recorded for this clonotype. This chain links TRBV7-2 with TRBJ2-3, with 11 bases identical to TRBD2. The V and J ends lost 4 bases and 2 bases, in that order; junction bases with no gene match: 2. The germline V gene encodes CDR1 SGHTA and CDR2 FQGNSA. The CDR3 has 15 residues. CDR3 in DNA: TGTGCCAGCAGCTGGGGACTAGCGGCCACAGATACGCAGTATTTT. Its protein product is CASSWGLAATDTQYF. Using reference TRBV7-2 and TRBJ2-3 for the parts outside the CDR3, the full variable domain is GAGVSQSPSNKVTEKGKDVELRCDPISGHTALYWYRQSLGQGLEFLIYFQGNSAPDKSGLPSDRFSAERTGGSVSTLTIQRTQQEDSAVYLCASSWGLAATDTQYFGPGTRLTVL.

The V call is TRBV7-2, the J call TRBJ2-1, with TRBD2 matching over 7 bases. After removal of 3 bases from V and 5 bases from J, the junction contained 4 bases not matched to a gene. Germline CDR1 is SGHTA and CDR2 is FQGNSA. The CDR3 runs to 14 residues. The CDR3 here is CASSFGRENNEQFF. CDR3 coding DNA: TGTGCCAGCAGCTTCGGGCGGGAGAACAATGAGCAGTTCTTC.

The chain employs TRBV28 and TRBJ2-1; the D gene is possibly TRBD1 (5 bases). The V and J ends lost 2 bases and 3 bases respectively, with 8 bases between them. Germline V gives CDR1 MDHEN, CDR2 SYDVKM. CDR3 length: 14 amino acids. CDR3 DNA: TGTGCCAGCAGTTTAGGGGCCATCTACAATGAGCAGTTCTTC. Translating it yields CASSLGAIYNEQFF.

This clonotype was recorded a few times. The chain uses TRBV6-5 and TRBJ1-1; 8 nucleotides align to TRBD1. The CDR3 covers 14 residues. V was pared by 6 bases and J by 2 bases, with 5 bases of the junction left unmatched. The germline gives CDR1 MNHEY, CDR2 SVGAGI. CDR3 bases: TGTGCCAGCAGCCGCGGGACAGGCAACACTGAAGCTTTCTTT. Translated, it gives CASSRGTGNTEAFF.

This chain connects TRBV27 to TRBJ1-5; no reliable D call. Germline-derived CDR1 and CDR2 are MNHEY and SMNVEV (reference sequence). V was shortened by 11 bases and J by 1 base, with 9 bases between the two germline ends. This CDR3 contains 12 residues. Written as DNA, the CDR3 is TGTGCCGGCGGGGTAAGCAATCAGCCCCAGCATTTT. It is translated as CAGGVSNQPQHF.

The chain has TRBV6-5 and TRBJ2-5; D may be TRBD2 (6 bases). The length of the CDR3 is 17 residues. Trimming took off 0 bases at V and 2 bases at J, with 16 bases between the two ends. CDR1 and CDR2 from the germline V gene are MNHEY and SVGAGI. As DNA, the CDR3 is TGTGCCAGCAGTTACTCCCGGGACTCTCAAGGTCAAGAGACCCAGTACTTC. As protein: CASSYSRDSQGQETQYF.